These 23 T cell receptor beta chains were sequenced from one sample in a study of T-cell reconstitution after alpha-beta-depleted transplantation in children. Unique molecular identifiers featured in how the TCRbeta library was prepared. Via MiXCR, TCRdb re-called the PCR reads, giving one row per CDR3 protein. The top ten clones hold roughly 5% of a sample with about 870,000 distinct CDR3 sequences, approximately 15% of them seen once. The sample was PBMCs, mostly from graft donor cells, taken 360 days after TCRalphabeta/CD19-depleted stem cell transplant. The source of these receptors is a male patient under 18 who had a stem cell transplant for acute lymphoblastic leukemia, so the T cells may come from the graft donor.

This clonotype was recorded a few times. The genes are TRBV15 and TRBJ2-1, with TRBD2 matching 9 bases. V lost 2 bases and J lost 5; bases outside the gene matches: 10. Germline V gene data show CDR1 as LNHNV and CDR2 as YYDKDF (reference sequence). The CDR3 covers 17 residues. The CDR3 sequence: CATSRTSGTSIHNEQFF. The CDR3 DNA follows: TGTGCCACCAGCAGAACCTCCGGGACTAGCATCCACAATGAGCAGTTCTTC.

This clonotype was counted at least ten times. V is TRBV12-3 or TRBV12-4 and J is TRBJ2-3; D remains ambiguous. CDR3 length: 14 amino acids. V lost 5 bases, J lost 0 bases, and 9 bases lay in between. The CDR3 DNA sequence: TGTGCCAGCAGTATGGACGGTAGCACAGATACGCAGTATTTT. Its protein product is CASSMDGSTDTQYF.

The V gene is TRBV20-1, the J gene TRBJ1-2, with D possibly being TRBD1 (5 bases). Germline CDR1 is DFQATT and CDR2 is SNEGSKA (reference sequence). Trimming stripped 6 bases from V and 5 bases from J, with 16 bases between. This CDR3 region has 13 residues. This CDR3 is CSAASGFGYGYTF. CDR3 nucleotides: TGCAGTGCCGCATCAGGGTTCGGGTATGGCTACACCTTC.

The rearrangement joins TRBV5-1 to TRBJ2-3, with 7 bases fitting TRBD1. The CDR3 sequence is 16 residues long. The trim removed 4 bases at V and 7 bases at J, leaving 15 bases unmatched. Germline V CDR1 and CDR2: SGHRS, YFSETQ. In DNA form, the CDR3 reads TGCGCCAGCAGCAATTTCCCCGACAGGGCTTCGAATACGCAGTATTTT. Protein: CASSNFPDRASNTQYF. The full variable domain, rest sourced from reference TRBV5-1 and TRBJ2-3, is KAGVTQTPRYLIKTRGQQVTLSCSPISGHRSVSWYQQTPGQGLQFLFEYFSETQRNKGNFPGRFSGRQFSNSRSEMNVSTLELGDSALYLCASSNFPDRASNTQYFGPGTRLTVL.

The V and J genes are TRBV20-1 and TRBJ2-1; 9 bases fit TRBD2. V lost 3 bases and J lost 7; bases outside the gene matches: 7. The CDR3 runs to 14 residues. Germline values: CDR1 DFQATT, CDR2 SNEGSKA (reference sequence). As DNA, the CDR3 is TGCAGTGCTAGGTCTAGCGGGAAAGGGAATGAGCAGTTCTTC. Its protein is CSARSSGKGNEQFF.

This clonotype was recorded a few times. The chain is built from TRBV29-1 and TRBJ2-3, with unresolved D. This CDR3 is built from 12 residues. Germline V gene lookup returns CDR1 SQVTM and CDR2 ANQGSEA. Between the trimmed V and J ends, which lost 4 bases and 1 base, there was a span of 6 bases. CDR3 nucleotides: TGCAGCGTTGTCGGTGGCACAGATACGCAGTATTTT. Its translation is CSVVGGTDTQYF.

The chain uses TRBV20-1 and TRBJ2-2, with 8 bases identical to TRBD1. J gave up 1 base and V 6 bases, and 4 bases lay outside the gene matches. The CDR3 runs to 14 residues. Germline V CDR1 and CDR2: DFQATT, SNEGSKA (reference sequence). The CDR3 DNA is TGCAGTGCATGGACAGGGCTGAACACCGGGGAGCTGTTTTTT. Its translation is CSAWTGLNTGELFF.

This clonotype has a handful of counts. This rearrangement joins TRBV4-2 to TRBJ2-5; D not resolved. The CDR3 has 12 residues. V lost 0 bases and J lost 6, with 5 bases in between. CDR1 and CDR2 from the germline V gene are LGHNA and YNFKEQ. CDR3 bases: TGTGCCAGCAGCCAAGATATCCAGACCCAGTACTTC. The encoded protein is CASSQDIQTQYF.

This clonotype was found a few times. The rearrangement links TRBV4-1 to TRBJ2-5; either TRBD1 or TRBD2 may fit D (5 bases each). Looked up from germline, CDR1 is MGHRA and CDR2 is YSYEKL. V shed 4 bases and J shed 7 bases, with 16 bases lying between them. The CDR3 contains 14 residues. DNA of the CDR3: TGCGCCAGCAGCCGAGAGGTGGCTGGGGGGACCCAGTACTTC. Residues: CASSREVAGGTQYF.

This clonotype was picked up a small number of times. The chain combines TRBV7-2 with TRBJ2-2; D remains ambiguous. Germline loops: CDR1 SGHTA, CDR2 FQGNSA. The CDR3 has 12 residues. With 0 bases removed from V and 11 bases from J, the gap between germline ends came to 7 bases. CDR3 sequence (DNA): TGTGCCAGCAGCTTAGCTGCCAGTGAGCTGTTTTTT. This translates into CASSLAASELFF.

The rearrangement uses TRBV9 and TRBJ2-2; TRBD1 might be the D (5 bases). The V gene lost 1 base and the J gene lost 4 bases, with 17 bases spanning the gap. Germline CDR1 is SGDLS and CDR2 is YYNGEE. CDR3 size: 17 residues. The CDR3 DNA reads TGTGCCAGCAGCGTAAGTTCAGGGCATGTAACCACCGGGGAGCTGTTTTTT. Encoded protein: CASSVSSGHVTTGELFF.

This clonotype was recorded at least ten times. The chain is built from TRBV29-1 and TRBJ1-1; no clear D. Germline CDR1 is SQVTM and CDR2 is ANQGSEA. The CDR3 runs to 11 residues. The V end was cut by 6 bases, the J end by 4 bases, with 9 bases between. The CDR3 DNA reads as TGCAGCGTCGTGGTTCTCACTGAAGCTTTCTTT. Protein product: CSVVVLTEAFF.

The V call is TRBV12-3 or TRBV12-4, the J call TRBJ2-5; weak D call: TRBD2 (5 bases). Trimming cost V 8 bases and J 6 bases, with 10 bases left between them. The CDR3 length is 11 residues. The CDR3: CASAQTKTQYF. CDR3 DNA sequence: TGTGCCAGCGCGCAGACTAAGACCCAGTACTTC.

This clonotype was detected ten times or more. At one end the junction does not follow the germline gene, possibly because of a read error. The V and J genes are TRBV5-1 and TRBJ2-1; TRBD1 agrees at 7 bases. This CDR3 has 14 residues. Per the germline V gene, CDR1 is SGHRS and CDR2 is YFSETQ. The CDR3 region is CASSLGTAYNEQFF. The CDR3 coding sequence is TGTGCCAGCAGCCTAGGGACAGCCTACAATGAGCAGTTCTTC.

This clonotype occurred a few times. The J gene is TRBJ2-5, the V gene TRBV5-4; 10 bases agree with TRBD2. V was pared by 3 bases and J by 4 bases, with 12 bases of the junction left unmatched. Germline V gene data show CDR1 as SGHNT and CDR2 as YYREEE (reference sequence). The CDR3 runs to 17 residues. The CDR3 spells CASSWGRSGRGRETQYF. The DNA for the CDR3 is TGTGCCAGCAGCTGGGGAAGGAGCGGGAGGGGAAGAGAGACCCAGTACTTC.

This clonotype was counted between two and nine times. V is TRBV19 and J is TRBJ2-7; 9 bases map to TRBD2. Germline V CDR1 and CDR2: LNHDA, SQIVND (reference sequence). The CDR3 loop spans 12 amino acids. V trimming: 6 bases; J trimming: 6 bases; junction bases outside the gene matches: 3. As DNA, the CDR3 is TGTGCCAGTAGCCCTAGCGGGATCGAGCAGTACTTC. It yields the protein CASSPSGIEQYF.

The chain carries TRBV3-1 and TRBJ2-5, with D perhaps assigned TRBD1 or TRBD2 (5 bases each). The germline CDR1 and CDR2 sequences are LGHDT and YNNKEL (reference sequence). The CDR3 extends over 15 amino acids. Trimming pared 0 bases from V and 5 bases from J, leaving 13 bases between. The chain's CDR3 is CASSQDLAGTETQYF. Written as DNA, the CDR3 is TGTGCCAGCAGCCAAGATCTGGCAGGGACGGAGACCCAGTACTTC.

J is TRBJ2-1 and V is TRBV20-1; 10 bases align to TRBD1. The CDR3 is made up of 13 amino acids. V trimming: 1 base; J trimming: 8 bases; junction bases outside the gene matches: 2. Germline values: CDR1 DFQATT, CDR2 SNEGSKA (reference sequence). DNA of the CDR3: TGCAGTGCTAGAGGGGACAGGGGCCATGAGCAGTTCTTC. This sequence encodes CSARGDRGHEQFF.

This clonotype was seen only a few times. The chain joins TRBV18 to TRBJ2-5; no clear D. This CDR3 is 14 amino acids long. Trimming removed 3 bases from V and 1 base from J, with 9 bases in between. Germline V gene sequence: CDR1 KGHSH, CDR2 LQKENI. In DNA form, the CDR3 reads TGTGCCAGCTCACCGTCATGGGTCCAAGAGACCCAGTACTTC. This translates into CASSPSWVQETQYF. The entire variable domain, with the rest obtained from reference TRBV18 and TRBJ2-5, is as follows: NAGVMQNPRHLVRRRGQEARLRCSPMKGHSHVYWYRQLPEEGLKFMVYLQKENIIDESGMPKERFSAEFPKEGPSILRIQQVVRGDSAAYFCASSPSWVQETQYFGPGTRLLVL.

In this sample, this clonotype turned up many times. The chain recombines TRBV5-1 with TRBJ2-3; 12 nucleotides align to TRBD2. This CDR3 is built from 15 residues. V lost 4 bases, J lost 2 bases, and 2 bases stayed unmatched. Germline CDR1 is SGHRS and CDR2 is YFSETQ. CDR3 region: CASSGLAGITDTQYF. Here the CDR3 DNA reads TGCGCCAGCAGCGGACTAGCGGGGATCACAGATACGCAGTATTTT.

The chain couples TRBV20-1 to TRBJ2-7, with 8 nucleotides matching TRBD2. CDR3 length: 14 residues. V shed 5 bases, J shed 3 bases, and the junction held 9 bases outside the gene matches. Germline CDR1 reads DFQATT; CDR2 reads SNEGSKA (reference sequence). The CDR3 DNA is TGCAGTGCTTACCCCAGCGGGAGACTCTACGAGCAGTACTTC. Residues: CSAYPSGRLYEQYF.

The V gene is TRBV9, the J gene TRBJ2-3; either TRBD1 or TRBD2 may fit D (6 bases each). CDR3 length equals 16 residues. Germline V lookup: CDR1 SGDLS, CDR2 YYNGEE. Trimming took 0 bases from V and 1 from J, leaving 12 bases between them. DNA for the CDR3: TGTGCCAGCAGCGTAGGGCCGAGGGGGGGCACAGATACGCAGTATTTT. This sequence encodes CASSVGPRGGTDTQYF.

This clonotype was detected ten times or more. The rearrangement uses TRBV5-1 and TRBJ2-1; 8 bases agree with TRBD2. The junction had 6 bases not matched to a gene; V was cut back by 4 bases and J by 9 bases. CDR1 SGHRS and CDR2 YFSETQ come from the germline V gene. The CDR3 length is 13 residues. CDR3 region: CASSRTSSSEQFF. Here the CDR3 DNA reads TGCGCCAGCAGCAGGACTAGCTCAAGTGAGCAGTTCTTC.